Sequencing of this T cell receptor beta chain was carried out in a study of blood T cell repertoires in COVID-19. At the level of the study: T cells, B-cell-depleted T cells, or PBMCs provided the cDNA or gDNA that served as material.

This clone was observed once. As handled by the study authors: Reference gene primer amplification gave nucleated cell count estimates. The repertoire was sequenced with immunoSEQ multiplex PCR; TCRdb's copy has only in-frame clones and lacks some. V and J calls and clone size are those listed in that table; D and trimming were worked out from the DNA. Here the sample spans under 300,000 clones, around 78% being singletons. The source of this sequence is a man in his 60s who had recovered from COVID-19. Sequenced input: peripheral blood.

The CDR3 DNA reads as TGTGCCAGCAGTTGGGGACAGACAAGCAATCAGCCCCAGCATTTT. Amino acids: CASSWGQTSNQPQHF. The chain is built from TRBV6-2 or TRBV6-3 and TRBJ1-5; 7 positions agree with TRBD1. J lost 1 base, V lost 4 bases, and 4 bases had no gene match. Germline loops: CDR1 MNHEY, CDR2 SVGEGT. The CDR3 is 15 residues long.